Here is one TCR beta chain with its context. Its antigen is as yet unknown. Measured with immunoSEQ multiplex PCR; TCRdb has only the in-frame clones, and not every one. The sample consists of some 40,000 clones, around nine tenths of them appearing once. Trimming cost V 6 bases and J 5 bases, with 8 bases left between them. The CDR3 consists of 11 residues. Per germline, CDR1 SGDLS and CDR2 YYNGEE. Time point reported: pretreatment peripheral blood. This sample stems from a study of PD-L1 blockade in urothelial cancer. On the study more broadly: Of prior chemotherapy regimens, patients had received between 0 and 3. Median blood clonality was roughly 0.078, with more than 75,000 unique TCRs. Analysis of the blood was performed 3 weeks (second dose) and 6 weeks after treatment start. Study conclusions and caveats: At 3 weeks on treatment, tumor-associated clones expanded more with durable benefit.

The sequence was obtained from a donor aged 40 or older with urothelial cancer. The chain has TRBV9 and TRBJ1-2; D uncertain. The material sequenced was PBMCs, taken around atezolizumab (anti-PD-L1) treatment. This chain's CDR3 is CASTLRYGYTF. CDR3 DNA: TGTGCCAGCACCCTGAGGTATGGCTACACCTTC.